A single T cell receptor (beta chain) is shown here with its context. This sample is drawn from a study of blood T cell repertoires in COVID-19. As originally analysed: Amplifying reference gene primers gave estimates of nucleated cell counts. Clones were read by immunoSEQ multiplex PCR, and TCRdb kept only the in-frame ones, dropping some. V and J calls plus clone size are reproduced from that table; the DNA served to infer D and trimming. The sample has 150,000 to 200,000 clones, 94% seen once. The CDR3 runs to 16 residues. V lost 3 bases, J lost 4 bases, and 19 bases lay in between. The V gene's germline CDR1 is SGHRS and CDR2 YFSETQ.

The J gene is TRBJ1-1, the V gene TRBV5-1, with D perhaps TRBD1 (5 bases). The specimen was peripheral blood. The source of this sequence is a young man with COVID-19, enrolled during active disease. CDR3 amino acids: CASSSSGGMGVTEAFF. CDR3 DNA: TGCGCCAGCAGCTCCTCGGGGGGAATGGGGGTCACTGAAGCTTTCTTT.